Sequencing of this TCR beta chain was carried out in a study of metastatic and nonmetastatic thyroid tumors (dated by TCRdb to 2020 to 2022). Notes on the research overall: Repertoires from peripheral blood and from tumor or nodule tissue samples of malignant and benign thyroid patients were compared. Overall results and qualifications from the work: In both blood and tumor samples, malignant tumors were reported to have significantly higher TCR beta diversity than benign nodules.

After removal of 1 base from V and 5 bases from J, the junction retains 7 bases not matched to a gene. The CDR1 and CDR2 encoded by the germline V gene are SGHTA and FQGNSA. The CDR3 runs 16 amino acids, cysteine and phenylalanine included. The DNA shown is the 48-base CDR3, in frame from base 1. Before undergoing thyroid surgery, none of the patients had been given any kind of treatment. The study retrospectively analysed patient clinical samples collected from about 2012 to 2018 using T-cell receptor beta sequencing. In this sample, this clone turned up a few times. No cognate antigen has been identified for it. No base-level quality is on record; no much larger clone is a single base apart. Library creation used PCR. The instrument given in TCRdb is Illumina HiSeq 4000. High-throughput sequencing was used to profile the TCR beta-chain CDR3 region of every patient. In the source study's methods: A classifier to discriminate distant-metastatic papillary thyroid cancer patients was built from CDR3 differences across clinicopathological groups. Repertoire diversity was assessed with the Shannon index, and tumor-blood repertoire similarity with the Morisita-Horn index. In-frame beta chains were kept once TCRdb had trimmed the public reads at Q25 with fastp and called clones with MiXCR. TCRdb's processing, not the study's, gives the V and J calls here. The sample table contains about 92,000 clones; only one count was recorded for 14% to 15% of them. The ten largest account for about 3.6% of the sample.

Sequencing was done on a sample of blood. This receptor was identified in a female donor with papillary thyroid cancer or a benign thyroid nodule (not recorded which). Some clones in this sample may be carry-over from other donors' samples. The rearrangement joined TRBV7-2 to TRBJ2-5; 10 junctional bases match TRBD2. In nucleotides, the sequence is TGTGCCAGCAGCTTAGGGGGGGGACTAGCGTGGGAGACCCAGTACTTC. This encodes CASSLGGGLAWETQYF.